This T cell receptor (beta chain) was identified in a study of blood T cell repertoires in COVID-19. Trimming left V 6 bases short and J 2 bases short, with 10 bases between. CDR3 length: 13 amino acids. Germline CDR1 and CDR2: MGHDK and SYGVNS. Using immunoSEQ multiplex PCR, the repertoire was profiled, and TCRdb retains in-frame clones only, with some absent. The data show 95,000 to 150,000 clones, about four fifths seen once. The sequence derives from a woman in her seventies with acute or convalescent COVID-19. The chain combines TRBV25-1 with TRBJ1-2; D call uncertain. Sequencing was carried out using peripheral blood. The CDR3 loop is CASSGVGNYGYTF. CDR3 DNA sequence: TGTGCCAGCAGCGGGGTGGGGAACTATGGCTACACCTTC.